Listed below are T cell receptor beta chains from one sample, sequenced in a study of cytomegalovirus exposure and HLA in healthy donors. Here immunoSEQ multiplex PCR was the method, and the copy in TCRdb shows in-frame clones only, minus some. This repertoire shows 120,000 or so clones, around 95% found once; its top ten account for 1.7%. The sequenced material came from PBMCs. These receptors came from a man younger than 30 in good health and CMV-seronegative. CDR3s include the opening cysteine and the closing phenylalanine or tryptophan.

>TRBV27
CASSGLAGDEQFF
>TRBV28
CASSFNSYEQYF
>TRBV30
CAWTSGNNEQFF
>TRBV7-2
CASSQTGGPTEAFF
>TRBV4-3
CASSQDQGEGNTIYF
>TRBV2
CASSPGQGLNSPLHF
>TRBV18
CASSLATGSYEQYF
>TRBV7-9
CASSPDRAQETQYF
>TRBV11-2
CASSLDLGQGEYEQYF
>TRBV4-2
CASSPRRATGSGYGYTF
>TRBV19
CASSRDRDQPQHF
>TRBV27
CASSPQGSRTDTQYF
>TRBV5-1
CASSLFLAGEGNIQYF
>TRBV28
CASTVGQGAGEQYF
>TRBV6-6
CASSYSIRDSNYGYTF
>TRBV6-5
CASRRQTEQYF
>TRBV28
CASSPPRGAAYQETQYF
>TRBV5-4
CASSLEPLQTQYF
>TRBV6-6
CASSYGGTGSSYEQYF
>TRBV30
CAAHGTGTYEQYF
>TRBV30
CAWSVRGIQETQYF
>TRBV28
CASSSGFIRGNQPQHF
>TRBV9
CASTVGGGDYGYTF
>TRBV11-2
CASSLIGGTRNEQFF
>TRBV4-3
CASSHLPGTKISYNEQFF
>TRBV11-3
CASSPGPGPMGTEAFF
>TRBV29-1
CSVVKGGRNTEAFF
>TRBV7-8
CASSVGTAYNEQFF
>TRBV6-5
CASSVTVNTEAFF
>TRBV6-1
CASSEERGIDGYTF
>TRBV7-9
CASSPRTGLGEQYF
>TRBV10-3
CAISDLIQIRAGHSGNTIYF
>TRBV19
CASSIGLRTYYNEQFF
>TRBV7-9
CASSLSWDTNSNQPQHF
>TRBV6-6
CASSYQNTEAFF
>TRBV5-1
CASRSGQGEQYF
>TRBV28
CASSRGLGIRNTEAFF
>TRBV7-2
CASSLGGTPKEQFF
>TRBV9
CASSPRQGLNTEAFF
>TRBV5-1
CASSRLAGGPSEETQYF
>TRBV7-3
CASSFDGGLPQYF
>TRBV6-5
CASSYSENLQETQYF
>TRBV15
CATSRDQRDNEQFF
>TRBV30
CAWGRGAEAFF
>TRBV7-2
CASSLGQVSNQPQHF
>TRBV5-1
CASSLAGNTEAFF
>TRBV10-3
CAISDPLAGALRETQYF
>TRBV4-1
CASSQRTGGPSNEQFF
>TRBV5-6
CASSLAQLEWADTQYF
>TRBV11-2
CASSLGGGPGEAQYF
>TRBV7-3
CASSLGQGATGEQYF
>TRBV13
CASSLVGHYEQYF
>TRBV30
CAWSVSSGNTDTQYF
>TRBV11-3
CASSPGETQYF